The 20 T cell receptor beta chains listed next were all sequenced from one sample in a study of blood T cell repertoires in COVID-19. The data were produced by immunoSEQ multiplex PCR, yet TCRdb's version contains in-frame clones alone and is incomplete. The profile shows about 300,000 clones, around 90% of them singletons. The sequenced sample was peripheral blood. The receptors were sampled from a man aged 18 to 29 with active or convalescent COVID-19.

V and J are TRBV13 and TRBJ2-1; 11 nucleotides line up with TRBD2. Germline V gene data show CDR1 as PRHDT and CDR2 as FYEKMQ (reference sequence). This CDR3 spans 16 amino acids. V dropped 6 bases and J dropped 10; count of bases not matched to a gene: 14. The DNA of the CDR3 is TGTGCCAGCAGTTATACAAGCGGGACTAGCGGCCTGGAGCAGTTCTTC. Translating it yields CASSYTSGTSGLEQFF.

This chain connects TRBV7-9 to TRBJ2-7; D is ambiguous. Trimming stripped 4 bases from V and 0 bases from J, with 10 bases between. There are 14 residues in the CDR3. In germline, CDR1 is SEHNR, CDR2 FQNEAQ (reference sequence). CDR3 sequence: CASSWYRHSYEQYF. The CDR3 bases are TGTGCCAGCAGCTGGTACAGACACTCCTACGAGCAGTACTTC. The variable domain in full, with the rest retrieved from reference TRBV7-9 and TRBJ2-7, is DTGVSQNPRHKITKRGQNVTFRCDPISEHNRLYWYRQTLGQGPEFLTYFQNEAQLEKSRLLSDRFSAERPKGSFSTLEIQRTEQGDSAMYLCASSWYRHSYEQYFGPGTRLTVT.

This rearrangement joins TRBV6-6 to TRBJ1-5; D is uncertain. CDR3 length equals 10 residues. V was pared by 8 bases and J by 7 bases, with 6 bases between. Looked up from germline, CDR1 is MNHNY and CDR2 is SVGAGI (reference sequence). The CDR3 DNA reads TGTGCCAGCGACATCCAGCCCCAGCATTTT. Its protein is CASDIQPQHF.

This chain connects TRBV5-6 to TRBJ2-1; possibly TRBD2 for D (6 bases). There are 12 residues in the CDR3. Trimming removed 2 bases at V and 14 bases at J, with 14 bases between. The V gene's germline CDR1 is SGHDT and CDR2 YYEEEE. This CDR3 is CASSFNAGSEFF. The CDR3 nucleotides are TGTGCCAGCAGCTTCAATGCGGGGTCAGAGTTCTTC.

The J gene is TRBJ2-7, the V gene TRBV6-6; the match to TRBD2 covers 10 bases. The CDR3 contains 15 residues. V was clipped by 5 bases and J by 2 bases; unmatched bases: 6. Germline CDR1 and CDR2: MNHNY and SVGAGI (reference sequence). The DNA of the CDR3 is TGTGCCAGCAGTCGCCTAGCGGGGGCAACCTACGAGCAGTACTTC. Protein product: CASSRLAGATYEQYF.

V usage is TRBV6-2 or TRBV6-3 and J usage is TRBJ1-3; D remains ambiguous. CDR3 length: 11 amino acids. The ends were cut back, 6 bases at V and 9 bases at J, with 9 bases in the middle. The germline V gene has CDR1 MNHEY and CDR2 SVGEGT. The CDR3 coding sequence is TGTGCCAGCAGCCAAGGGAGCACCATATATTTT. Encoded protein: CASSQGSTIYF.

The chain employs TRBV7-9 and TRBJ2-1; no reliable D call. CDR3 length equals 12 residues. Germline values: CDR1 SEHNR, CDR2 FQNEAQ (reference sequence). Trimming took off 2 bases at V and 9 bases at J, with 8 bases between the two ends. CDR3 sequence: CASSLPGPEQFF. As DNA, the CDR3 is TGTGCCAGCAGCTTACCCGGTCCTGAGCAGTTCTTC.

The chain uses TRBV15 and TRBJ2-5, with TRBD2 identical over 8 bases. CDR3 length equals 15 residues. Germline-derived CDR1 and CDR2 are LNHNV and YYDKDF (reference sequence). J was trimmed by 1 base and V by 0 bases; bases with no gene match: 1. CDR3 residues: CATSRDGTSQETQYF. DNA for the CDR3: TGTGCCACCAGCAGAGATGGGACTAGCCAAGAGACCCAGTACTTC. The entire variable domain, with the rest obtained from reference TRBV15 and TRBJ2-5, is as follows: DAMVIQNPRYQVTQFGKPVTLSCSQTLNHNVMYWYQQKSSQAPKLLFHYYDKDFNNEADTPDNFQSRRPNTSFCFLDIRSPGLGDTAMYLCATSRDGTSQETQYFGPGTRLLVL.

The rearrangement links TRBV10-3 to TRBJ2-7, with TRBD1 matching over 10 bases. Trimming at V came to 2 bases and at J to 5 bases, leaving 9 bases not matched to a gene. The CDR3 has 16 residues. From germline, CDR1 is ENHRY and CDR2 SYGVKD. The CDR3 reads CAISEQPGQGSHEQYF. The CDR3 nucleotides read TGTGCCATCAGTGAGCAACCGGGACAGGGGAGCCACGAGCAGTACTTC.

The chain couples TRBV6-4 to TRBJ1-1; D remains ambiguous. Trimming cost V 4 bases and J 0 bases, with 6 bases left between them. The CDR3 sequence is 13 residues long. From germline, CDR1 is MRHNA and CDR2 SNTAGT. CDR3 loop: CASSARVNTEAFF. DNA of the CDR3: TGTGCCAGCAGTGCTCGGGTGAACACTGAAGCTTTCTTT.

The chain links TRBV6-2 or TRBV6-3 to TRBJ1-5; TRBD1 aligns across 8 bases. The CDR3 is 15 residues long. The V and J ends lost 5 bases and 2 bases, in that order; junction bases with no gene match: 5. Germline V gene data show CDR1 as MNHEY and CDR2 as SVGEGT. The DNA of the CDR3 is TGTGCCAGCAGTACGACAGGGGAAGGCAATCAGCCCCAGCATTTT. Its translation is CASSTTGEGNQPQHF.

This chain uses TRBV5-6 with TRBJ1-3; a weak D match, TRBD1 (6 bases). This CDR3 region has 16 residues. Germline V gene sequence: CDR1 SGHDT, CDR2 YYEEEE. V gave up 2 bases and J gave up 4 bases, with 16 bases separating them. CDR3 nucleotides: TGTGCCAGCAGCTTTCTTTCGGCAGGGGAAGGAAACACCATATATTTT. Amino acid sequence: CASSFLSAGEGNTIYF.

This clone appeared a few times. The rearrangement uses TRBV7-2 and TRBJ1-1; a possible D gene is TRBD1 (5 bases). The CDR3 length is 13 residues. Trimming left V 5 bases short and J 2 bases short, with 9 bases between. Germline V gene lookup returns CDR1 SGHTA and CDR2 FQGNSA. CDR3 coding DNA: TGTGCCAGCAGCATAGACAGAAACACTGAAGCTTTCTTT. Encoded protein: CASSIDRNTEAFF.

The V gene is TRBV4-1, the J gene TRBJ2-1; D not certain. Germline V gene sequence: CDR1 MGHRA, CDR2 YSYEKL. The CDR3 runs 14 residues. The V gene lost 1 base and the J gene lost 7 bases, with 11 bases spanning the gap. The chain's CDR3 is CASSQVWAGNEQFF. In DNA form, the CDR3 reads TGCGCCAGCAGCCAAGTATGGGCTGGTAATGAGCAGTTCTTC.

This chain uses TRBV11-2 with TRBJ2-1; 8 bases fit TRBD2. The CDR3 has 16 residues. Germline CDR1 and CDR2: SGHAT and FQNNGV. The V segment lost 2 bases and the J segment 9 bases; nucleotides outside the gene matches: 12. Written as DNA, the CDR3 is TGTGCCAGCAGCTTAACGAGCGGGGGTTGGGTAAGTGAGCAGTTCTTC. Translating it yields CASSLTSGGWVSEQFF.

The genes are TRBV2 and TRBJ1-5; TRBD1 matches 9 bases. The CDR3 contains 16 residues. V lost 6 bases, J lost 6 bases, and 12 bases stayed unmatched. Germline assignment: CDR1 SNHLY and CDR2 FYNNEI. CDR3 loop: CASRTGTGRIGQPQHF. The CDR3 bases are TGTGCCAGCAGGACCGGGACAGGGAGGATCGGTCAGCCCCAGCATTTT.

In its sample, this clone was seen a few times. This chain joins TRBV29-1 and TRBJ2-7; tentatively, D is TRBD2 (6 bases). Germline CDR1 SQVTM, CDR2 ANQGSEA. There are 12 residues in the CDR3. Trimming took off 3 bases at V and 2 bases at J, with 8 bases between the two ends. CDR3: CSVEEGAYEQYF. The CDR3 nucleotides read TGCAGCGTTGAGGAGGGTGCCTACGAGCAGTACTTC.

This clone has more than one count but fewer than ten. The V call is TRBV7-6, the J call TRBJ2-2; maybe TRBD2 (5 bases). This CDR3 is 16 amino acids long. V was pared by 0 bases and J by 5 bases, with 13 bases between. The germline gives CDR1 SGHVS, CDR2 FNYEAQ. The CDR3 loop is CASSLAAGVWTGELFF. The CDR3, as DNA: TGTGCCAGCAGCTTAGCGGCCGGGGTTTGGACCGGGGAGCTGTTTTTT.

The CDR3 sequence is CASSPTGPYGYTF. The CDR3 DNA follows: TGTGCCAGCAGCCCGACAGGGCCATATGGCTACACCTTC. The V gene is TRBV9, the J gene TRBJ1-2, with 7 bases fitting TRBD1. Germline CDR1 is SGDLS and CDR2 is YYNGEE. The V and J ends lost 4 bases and 5 bases, in that order; junction bases with no gene match: 5. CDR3 size: 13 residues.

This clone showed up just once. This chain links TRBV3-1 (or the pseudogene TRBV3-2) with TRBJ1-3, with D unclear. CDR1 LGHDT and CDR2 YNNKEL come from the germline V gene (reference sequence). V lost 5 bases to trimming and J lost 0 bases, with 17 bases between them. The CDR3 contains 17 residues. The CDR3 reads CASSSRLRWDSGNTIYF. The CDR3 DNA reads as TGTGCCAGCAGCTCAAGACTAAGATGGGACTCTGGAAACACCATATATTTT.